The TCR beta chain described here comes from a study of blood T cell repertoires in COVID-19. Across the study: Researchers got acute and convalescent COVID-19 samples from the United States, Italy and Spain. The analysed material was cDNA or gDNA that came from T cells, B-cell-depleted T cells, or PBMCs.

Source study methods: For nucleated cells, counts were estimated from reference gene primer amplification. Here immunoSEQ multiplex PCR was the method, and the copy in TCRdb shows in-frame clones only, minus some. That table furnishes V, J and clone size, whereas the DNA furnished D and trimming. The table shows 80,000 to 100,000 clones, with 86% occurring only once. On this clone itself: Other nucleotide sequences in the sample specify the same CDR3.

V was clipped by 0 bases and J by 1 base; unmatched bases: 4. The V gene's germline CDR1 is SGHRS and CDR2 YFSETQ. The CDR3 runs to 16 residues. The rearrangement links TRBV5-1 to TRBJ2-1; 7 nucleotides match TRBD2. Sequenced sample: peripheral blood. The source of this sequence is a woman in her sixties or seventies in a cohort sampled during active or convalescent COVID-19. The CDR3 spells CASSLVASGSYNEQFF. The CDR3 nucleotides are TGCGCCAGCAGCTTGGTGGCTAGCGGATCCTACAATGAGCAGTTCTTC. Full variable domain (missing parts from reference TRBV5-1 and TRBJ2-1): KAGVTQTPRYLIKTRGQQVTLSCSPISGHRSVSWYQQTPGQGLQFLFEYFSETQRNKGNFPGRFSGRQFSNSRSEMNVSTLELGDSALYLCASSLVASGSYNEQFFGPGTRLTVL.